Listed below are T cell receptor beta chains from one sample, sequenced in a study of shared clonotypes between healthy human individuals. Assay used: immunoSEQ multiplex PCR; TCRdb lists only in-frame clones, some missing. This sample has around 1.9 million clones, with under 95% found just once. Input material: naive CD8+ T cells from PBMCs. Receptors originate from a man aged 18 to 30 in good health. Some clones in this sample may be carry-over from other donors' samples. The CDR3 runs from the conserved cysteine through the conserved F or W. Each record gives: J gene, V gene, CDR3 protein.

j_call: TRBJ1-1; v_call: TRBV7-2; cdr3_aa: CASSLNGRDTEAFF
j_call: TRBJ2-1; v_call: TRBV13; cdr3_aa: CASIWKGLAGVYNEQFF
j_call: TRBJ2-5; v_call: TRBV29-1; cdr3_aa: CSVSPPSGARMETQYF
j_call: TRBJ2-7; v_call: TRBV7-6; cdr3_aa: CASSQEAGSSSEQYF
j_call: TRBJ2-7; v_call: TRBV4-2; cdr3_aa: CASSQGAGSEQYF
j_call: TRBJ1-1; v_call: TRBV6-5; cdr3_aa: CASSYSRQGLKTEAFF
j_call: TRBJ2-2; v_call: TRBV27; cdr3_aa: CASSFYRATGELFF
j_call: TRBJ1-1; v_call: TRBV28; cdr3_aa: CASSFDQGAGTEAFF
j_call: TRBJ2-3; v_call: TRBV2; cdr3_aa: CASSVWREGSTDTQYF
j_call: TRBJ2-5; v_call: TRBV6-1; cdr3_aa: CASTRLGRETQYF
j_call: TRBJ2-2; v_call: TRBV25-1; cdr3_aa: CASSPGEGTGELFF
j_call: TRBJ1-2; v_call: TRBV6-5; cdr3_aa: CASKQAGGYTF
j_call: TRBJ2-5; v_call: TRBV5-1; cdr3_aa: CASSWTLFRETQYF
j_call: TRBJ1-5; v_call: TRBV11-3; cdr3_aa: CASIVANQPQHF
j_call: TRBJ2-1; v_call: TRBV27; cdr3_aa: CASSQAGEIPHEQFF
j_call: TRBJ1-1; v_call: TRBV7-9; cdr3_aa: CASSSPGTGDTEAFF
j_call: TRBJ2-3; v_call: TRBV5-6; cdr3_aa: CASGTGQGFADTQYF
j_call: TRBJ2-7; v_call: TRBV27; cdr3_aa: CASSSLAGGREQYF
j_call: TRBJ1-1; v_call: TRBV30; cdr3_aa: CAWSVGGSTEAFF
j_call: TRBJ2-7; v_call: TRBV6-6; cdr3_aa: CASSTGTIDEQYF
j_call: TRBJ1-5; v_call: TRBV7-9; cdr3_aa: CASSLGGLGQPQHF
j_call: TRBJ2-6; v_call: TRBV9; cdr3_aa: CASSVRVDSGANVLTF
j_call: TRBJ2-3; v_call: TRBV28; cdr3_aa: CASSSLGTGVLDLGTDTQYF
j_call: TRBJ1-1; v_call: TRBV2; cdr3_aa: CASSDHVSRNTEAFF